This T cell receptor beta chain was sequenced in a study of Ad26.COV2.S vaccination and SARS-CoV-2 variants. Produced via immunoSEQ multiplex PCR; TCRdb's table is partial and in-frame only. The sample shows more than 400,000 clones, 80% to 95% of them seen only once. The CDR3 extends over 15 amino acids. The V gene lost 5 bases and the J gene lost 0 bases, with 11 bases spanning the gap. Germline values: CDR1 SGHTA, CDR2 FQGTGA. As for this clone: The same CDR3 also results from other DNA sequences found in this sample.

Sample treatment: 15 to 20 received Ad26.COV2.S at low or high dose, single or two shots; about five received placebo; per-sample allocation not given. After the first vaccine or placebo injection, samples were drawn on day 63. This sample comprised peripheral blood, obtained in a trial of Ad26.COV2.S vaccine versus placebo. This sequence originates from a person aged 18 to 59 who received the Ad26.COV2.S COVID-19 vaccine or a placebo. The rearrangement links TRBV7-3 to TRBJ2-1; TRBD2 might be the D (5 bases). As DNA, the CDR3 is TGTGCCAGCAGCCTAAGCGGCACCTCCTACAATGAGCAGTTCTTC. The encoded protein is CASSLSGTSYNEQFF.